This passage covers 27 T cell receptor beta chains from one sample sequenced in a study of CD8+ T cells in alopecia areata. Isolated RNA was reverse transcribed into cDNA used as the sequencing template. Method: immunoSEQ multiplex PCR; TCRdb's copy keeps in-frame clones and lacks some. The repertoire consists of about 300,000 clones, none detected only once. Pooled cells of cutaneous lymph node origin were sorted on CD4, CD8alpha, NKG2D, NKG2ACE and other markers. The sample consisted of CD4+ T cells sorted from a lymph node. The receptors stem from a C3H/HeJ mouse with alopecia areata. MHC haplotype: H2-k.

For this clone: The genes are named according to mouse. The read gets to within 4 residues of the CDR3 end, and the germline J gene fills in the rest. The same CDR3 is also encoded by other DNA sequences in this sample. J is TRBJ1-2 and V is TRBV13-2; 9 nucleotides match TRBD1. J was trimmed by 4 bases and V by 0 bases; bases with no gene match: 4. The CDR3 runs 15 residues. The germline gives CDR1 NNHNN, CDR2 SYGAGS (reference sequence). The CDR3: CASGDAGTGSSDYTF. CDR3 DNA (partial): TGTGCCAGCGGTGATGCGGGGACAGGGAGCTCC.

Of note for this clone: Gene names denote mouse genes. The chain's CDR3 is CASSHRGALDTEVFF. The sequenced part of the CDR3 DNA is TGTGCCAGCAGCCATCGGGGGGCGCTGGACACA. The chain links TRBV5 to TRBJ1-1; possibly TRBD1 for D (6 bases). With the read ending 4 residues before the CDR3 end, the germline J gene is used to fill in that end. The CDR3 is made up of 15 amino acids. V was trimmed by 3 bases and J by 3 bases, leaving 14 bases between them. Per germline, CDR1 LGHNA and CDR2 YNLKQL (reference sequence).

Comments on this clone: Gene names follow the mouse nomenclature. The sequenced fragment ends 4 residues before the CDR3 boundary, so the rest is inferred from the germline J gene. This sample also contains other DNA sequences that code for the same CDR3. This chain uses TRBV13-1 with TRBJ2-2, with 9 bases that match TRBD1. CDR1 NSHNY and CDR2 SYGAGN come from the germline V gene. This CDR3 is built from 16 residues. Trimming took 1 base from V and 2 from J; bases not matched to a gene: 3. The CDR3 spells CASSDRDRANTGQLYF. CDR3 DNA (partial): TGTGCCAGCAGTGATAGGGACAGGGCTAACACCGGG.

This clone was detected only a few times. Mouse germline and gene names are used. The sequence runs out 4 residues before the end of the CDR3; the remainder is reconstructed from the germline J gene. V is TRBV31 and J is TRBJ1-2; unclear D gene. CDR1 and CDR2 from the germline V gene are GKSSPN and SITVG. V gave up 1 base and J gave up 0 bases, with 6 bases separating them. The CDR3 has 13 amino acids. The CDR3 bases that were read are TGTGCCTGGAGTCACATTGCAAACTCC. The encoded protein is CAWSHIANS. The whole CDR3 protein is CAWSHIANSDYTF.

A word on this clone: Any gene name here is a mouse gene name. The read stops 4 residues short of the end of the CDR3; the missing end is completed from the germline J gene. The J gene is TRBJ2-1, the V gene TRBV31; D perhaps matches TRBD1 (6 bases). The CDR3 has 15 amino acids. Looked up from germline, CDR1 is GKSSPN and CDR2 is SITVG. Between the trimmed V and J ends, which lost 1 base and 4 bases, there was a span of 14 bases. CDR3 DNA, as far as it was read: TGTGCCTGGAGTCCCCCCGGGGGACAATATGCT. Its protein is CAWSPPGGQYA. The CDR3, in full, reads CAWSPPGGQYAEQFF.

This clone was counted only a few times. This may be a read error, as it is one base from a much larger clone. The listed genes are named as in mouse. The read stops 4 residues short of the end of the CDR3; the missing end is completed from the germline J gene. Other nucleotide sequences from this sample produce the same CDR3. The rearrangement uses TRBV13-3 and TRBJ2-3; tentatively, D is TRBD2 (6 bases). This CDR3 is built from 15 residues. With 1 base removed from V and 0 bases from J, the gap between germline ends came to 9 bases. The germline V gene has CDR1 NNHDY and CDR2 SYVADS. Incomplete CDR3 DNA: TGTGCCAGCAGTGATTGGGGGTCTAGTGCAGAA. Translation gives CASSDWGSSAE. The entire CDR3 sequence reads CASSDWGSSAETLYF.

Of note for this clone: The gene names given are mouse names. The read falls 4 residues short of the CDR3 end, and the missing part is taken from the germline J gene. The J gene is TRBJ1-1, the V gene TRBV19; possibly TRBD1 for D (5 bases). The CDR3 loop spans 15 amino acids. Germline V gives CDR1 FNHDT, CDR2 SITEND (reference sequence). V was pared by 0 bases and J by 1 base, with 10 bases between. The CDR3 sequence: CASSIGRGVNTEVFF. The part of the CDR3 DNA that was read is TGTGCCAGCAGTATAGGCCGGGGGGTAAACACA.

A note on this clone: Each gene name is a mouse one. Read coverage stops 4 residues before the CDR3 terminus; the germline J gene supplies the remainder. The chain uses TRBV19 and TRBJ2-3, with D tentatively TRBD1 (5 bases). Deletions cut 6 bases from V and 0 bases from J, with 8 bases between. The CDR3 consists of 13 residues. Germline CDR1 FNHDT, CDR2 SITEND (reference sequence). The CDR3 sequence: CASTRQSAETLYF. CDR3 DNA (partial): TGTGCCAGCACCCGACAGAGTGCAGAA.

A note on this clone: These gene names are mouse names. CDR3 DNA (partial): TGTGCCAGCAGCCAAGGGACAGGGGGCAGCTCC. Translation gives CASSQGTGGSS. In full, the CDR3 is CASSQGTGGSSDYTF. V usage is TRBV5 and J usage is TRBJ1-2; TRBD1 matches 11 bases. Read coverage stops 4 residues before the CDR3 terminus; the germline J gene supplies the remainder. The CDR3 runs 15 residues. J lost 4 bases, V lost 1 base, and 2 bases had no gene match. Germline V gene lookup returns CDR1 LGHNA and CDR2 YNLKQL (reference sequence).

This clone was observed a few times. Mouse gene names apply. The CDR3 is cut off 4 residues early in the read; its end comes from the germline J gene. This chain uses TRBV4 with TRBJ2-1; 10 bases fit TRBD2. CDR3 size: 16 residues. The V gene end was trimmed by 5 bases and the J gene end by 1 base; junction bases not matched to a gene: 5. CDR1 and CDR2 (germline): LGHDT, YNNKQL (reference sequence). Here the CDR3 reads CASSPHWGGNYAEQFF. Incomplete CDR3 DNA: TGTGCCAGCAGCCCACACTGGGGGGGGAACTATGCT. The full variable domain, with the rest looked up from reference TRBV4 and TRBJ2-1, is ETAVFQTPNYHVTQVGNEVSFNCKQTLGHDTMYWYKQDSKKLLKIMFSYNNKQLIVNETVPRRFSPQSSDKAHLNLRIKSVEPEDSAVYLCASSPHWGGNYAEQFFGPGTRLTVL.

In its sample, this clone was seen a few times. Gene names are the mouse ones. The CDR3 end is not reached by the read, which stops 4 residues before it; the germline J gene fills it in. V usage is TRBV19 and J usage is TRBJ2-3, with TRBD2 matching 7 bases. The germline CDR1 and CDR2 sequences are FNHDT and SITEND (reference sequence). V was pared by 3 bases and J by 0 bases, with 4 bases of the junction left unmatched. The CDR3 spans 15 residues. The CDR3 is CASSTAGGSAETLYF. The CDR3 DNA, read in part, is TGTGCCAGCAGTACGGCTGGGGGTAGTGCAGAA.

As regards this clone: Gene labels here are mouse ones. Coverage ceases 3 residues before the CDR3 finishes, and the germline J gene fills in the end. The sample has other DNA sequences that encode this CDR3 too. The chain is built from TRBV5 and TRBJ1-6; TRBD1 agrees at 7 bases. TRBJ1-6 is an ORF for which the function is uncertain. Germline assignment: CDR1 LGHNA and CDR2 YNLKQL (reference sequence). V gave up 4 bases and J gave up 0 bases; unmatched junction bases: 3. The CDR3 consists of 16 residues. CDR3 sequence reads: CASSPGTDSYNSPLYF. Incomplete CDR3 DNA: TGTGCCAGCAGCCCCGGGACAGATTCCTATAATTCGCCC.

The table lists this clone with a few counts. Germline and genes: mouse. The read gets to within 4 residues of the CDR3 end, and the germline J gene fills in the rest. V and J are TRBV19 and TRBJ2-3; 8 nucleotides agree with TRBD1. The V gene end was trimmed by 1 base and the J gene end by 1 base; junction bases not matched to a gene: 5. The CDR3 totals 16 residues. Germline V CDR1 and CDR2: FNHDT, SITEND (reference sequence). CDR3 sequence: CASSIMSGQGAETLYF. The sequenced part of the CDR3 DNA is TGTGCCAGCAGTATAATGTCGGGACAGGGTGCAGAA.

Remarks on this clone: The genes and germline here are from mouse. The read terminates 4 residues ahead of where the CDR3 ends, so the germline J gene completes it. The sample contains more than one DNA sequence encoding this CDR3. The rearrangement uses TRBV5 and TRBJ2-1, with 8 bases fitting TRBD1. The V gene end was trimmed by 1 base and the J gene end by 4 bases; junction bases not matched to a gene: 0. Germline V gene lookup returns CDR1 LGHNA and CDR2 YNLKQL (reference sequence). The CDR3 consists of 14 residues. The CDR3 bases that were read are TGTGCCAGCAGCCAAGGGACAGGGTATGCT. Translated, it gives CASSQGTGYA. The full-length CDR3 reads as CASSQGTGYAEQFF.

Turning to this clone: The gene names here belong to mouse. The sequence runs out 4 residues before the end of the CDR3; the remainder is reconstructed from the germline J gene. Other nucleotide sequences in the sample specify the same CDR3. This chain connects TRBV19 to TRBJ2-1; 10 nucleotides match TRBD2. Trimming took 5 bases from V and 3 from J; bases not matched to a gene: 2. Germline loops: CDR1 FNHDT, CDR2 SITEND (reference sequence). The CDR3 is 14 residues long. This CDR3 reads CASRDWGSYAEQFF. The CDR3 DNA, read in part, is TGTGCCAGCAGGGACTGGGGGTCCTATGCT.

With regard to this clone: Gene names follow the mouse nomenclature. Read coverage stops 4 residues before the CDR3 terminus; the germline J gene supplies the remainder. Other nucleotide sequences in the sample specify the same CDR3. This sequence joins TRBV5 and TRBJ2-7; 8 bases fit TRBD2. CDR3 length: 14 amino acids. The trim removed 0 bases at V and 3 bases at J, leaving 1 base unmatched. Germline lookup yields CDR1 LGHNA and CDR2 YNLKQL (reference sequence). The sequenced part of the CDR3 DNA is TGTGCCAGCAGCCAAGAACTGGGGGTCTAT. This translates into CASSQELGVY. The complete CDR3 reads CASSQELGVYEQYF.

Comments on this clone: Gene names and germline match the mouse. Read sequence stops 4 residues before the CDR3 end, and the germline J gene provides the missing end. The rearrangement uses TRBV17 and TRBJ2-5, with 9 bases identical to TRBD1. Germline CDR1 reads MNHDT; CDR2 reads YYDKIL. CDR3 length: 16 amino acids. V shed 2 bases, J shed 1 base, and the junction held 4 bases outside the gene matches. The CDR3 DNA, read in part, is TGTGCTAGCAGTAGACTCGGACAGGGGCACCAAGAC. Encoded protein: CASSRLGQGHQD. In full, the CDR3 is CASSRLGQGHQDTQYF.

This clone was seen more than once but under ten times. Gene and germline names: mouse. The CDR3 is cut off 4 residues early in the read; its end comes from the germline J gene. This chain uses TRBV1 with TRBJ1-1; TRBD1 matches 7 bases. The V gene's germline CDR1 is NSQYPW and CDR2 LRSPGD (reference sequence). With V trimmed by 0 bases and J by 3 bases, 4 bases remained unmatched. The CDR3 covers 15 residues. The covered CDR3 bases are TGCACCTGCAGTGCAGACAGGGGGGCCCACACA. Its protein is CTCSADRGAHT. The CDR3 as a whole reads CTCSADRGAHTEVFF.

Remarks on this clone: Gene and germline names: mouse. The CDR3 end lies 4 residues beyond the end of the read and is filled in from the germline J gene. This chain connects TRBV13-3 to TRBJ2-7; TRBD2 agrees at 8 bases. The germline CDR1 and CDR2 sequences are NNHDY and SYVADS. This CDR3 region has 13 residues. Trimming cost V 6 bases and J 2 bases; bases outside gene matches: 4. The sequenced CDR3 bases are TGTGCCAGCAAACTGGGGGAAACCTAT. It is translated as CASKLGETY. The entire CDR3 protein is CASKLGETYEQYF.

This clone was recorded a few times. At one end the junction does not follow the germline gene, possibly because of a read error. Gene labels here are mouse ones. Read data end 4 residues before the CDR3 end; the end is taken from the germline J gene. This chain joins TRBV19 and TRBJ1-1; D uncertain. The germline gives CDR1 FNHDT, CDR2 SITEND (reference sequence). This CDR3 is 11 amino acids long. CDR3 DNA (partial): TGTGCCAGCAGCCCCAACAAA. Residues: CASSPNK. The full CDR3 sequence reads CASSPNKEVFF.

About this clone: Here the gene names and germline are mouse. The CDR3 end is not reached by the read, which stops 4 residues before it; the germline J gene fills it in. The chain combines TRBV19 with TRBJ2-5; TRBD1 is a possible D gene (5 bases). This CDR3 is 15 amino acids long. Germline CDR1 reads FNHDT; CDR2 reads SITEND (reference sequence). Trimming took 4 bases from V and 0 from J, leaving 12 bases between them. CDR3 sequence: CASSPPGINQDTQYF. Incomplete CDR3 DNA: TGTGCCAGCAGTCCGCCAGGGATTAACCAAGAC.

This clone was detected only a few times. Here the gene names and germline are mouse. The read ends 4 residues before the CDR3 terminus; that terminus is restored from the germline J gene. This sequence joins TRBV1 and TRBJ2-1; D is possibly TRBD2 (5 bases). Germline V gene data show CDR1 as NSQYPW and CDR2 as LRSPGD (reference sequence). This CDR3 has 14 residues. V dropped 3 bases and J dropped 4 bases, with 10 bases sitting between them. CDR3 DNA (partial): TGCACCTGCAGTGCGCCCTGGGCATATGCT. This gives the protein CTCSAPWAYA. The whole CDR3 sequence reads CTCSAPWAYAEQFF.

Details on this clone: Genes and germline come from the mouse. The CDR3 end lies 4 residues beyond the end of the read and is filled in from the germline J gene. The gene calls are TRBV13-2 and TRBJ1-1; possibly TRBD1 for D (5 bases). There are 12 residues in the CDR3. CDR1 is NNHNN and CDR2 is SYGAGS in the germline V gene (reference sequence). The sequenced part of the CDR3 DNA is TGTGCCAGCGGTGACAGGGCGGGA. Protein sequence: CASGDRAG. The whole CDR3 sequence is CASGDRAGEVFF.

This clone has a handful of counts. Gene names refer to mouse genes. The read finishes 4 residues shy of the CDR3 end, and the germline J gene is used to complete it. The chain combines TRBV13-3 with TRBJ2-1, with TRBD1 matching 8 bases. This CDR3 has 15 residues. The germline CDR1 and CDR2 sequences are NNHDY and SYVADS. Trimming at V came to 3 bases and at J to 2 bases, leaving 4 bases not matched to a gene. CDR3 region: CASSGTGMDYAEQFF. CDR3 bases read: TGTGCCAGCAGTGGGACAGGGATGGACTATGCT.

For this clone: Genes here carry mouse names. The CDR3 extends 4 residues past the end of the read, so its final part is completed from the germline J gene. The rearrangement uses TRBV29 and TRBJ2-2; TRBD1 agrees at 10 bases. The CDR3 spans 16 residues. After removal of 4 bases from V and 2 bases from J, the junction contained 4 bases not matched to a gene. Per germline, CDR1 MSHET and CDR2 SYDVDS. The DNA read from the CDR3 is TGTGCTAGCAGTTCGCCGGGACAGGGGAACACCGGG. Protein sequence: CASSSPGQGNTG. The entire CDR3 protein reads CASSSPGQGNTGQLYF.

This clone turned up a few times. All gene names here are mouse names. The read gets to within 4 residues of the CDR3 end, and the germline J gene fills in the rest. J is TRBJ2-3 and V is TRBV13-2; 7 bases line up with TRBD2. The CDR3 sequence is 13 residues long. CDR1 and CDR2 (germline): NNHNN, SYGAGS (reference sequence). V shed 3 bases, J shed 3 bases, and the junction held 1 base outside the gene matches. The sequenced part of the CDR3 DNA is TGTGCCAGCGGTGTCTGGGGGGCAGAA. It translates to CASGVWGAE. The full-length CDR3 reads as CASGVWGAETLYF.

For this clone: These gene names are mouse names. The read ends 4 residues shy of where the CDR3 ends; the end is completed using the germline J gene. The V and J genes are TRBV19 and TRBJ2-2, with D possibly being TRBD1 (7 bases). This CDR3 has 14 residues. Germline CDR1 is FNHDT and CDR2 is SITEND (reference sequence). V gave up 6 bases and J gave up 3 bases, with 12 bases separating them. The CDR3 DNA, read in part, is TGTGCCAGCACCCCAGGGGGGTACACCGGG. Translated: CASTPGGYTG. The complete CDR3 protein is CASTPGGYTGQLYF. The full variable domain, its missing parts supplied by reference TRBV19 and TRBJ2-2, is GGIITQTPKFLIGQEGQKLTLKCQQNFNHDTMYWYRQDSGKGLRLIYYSITENDLQKGDLSEGYDASREKKSSFSLTVTSAQKNEMAVFLCASTPGGYTGQLYFGEGSKLTVL.